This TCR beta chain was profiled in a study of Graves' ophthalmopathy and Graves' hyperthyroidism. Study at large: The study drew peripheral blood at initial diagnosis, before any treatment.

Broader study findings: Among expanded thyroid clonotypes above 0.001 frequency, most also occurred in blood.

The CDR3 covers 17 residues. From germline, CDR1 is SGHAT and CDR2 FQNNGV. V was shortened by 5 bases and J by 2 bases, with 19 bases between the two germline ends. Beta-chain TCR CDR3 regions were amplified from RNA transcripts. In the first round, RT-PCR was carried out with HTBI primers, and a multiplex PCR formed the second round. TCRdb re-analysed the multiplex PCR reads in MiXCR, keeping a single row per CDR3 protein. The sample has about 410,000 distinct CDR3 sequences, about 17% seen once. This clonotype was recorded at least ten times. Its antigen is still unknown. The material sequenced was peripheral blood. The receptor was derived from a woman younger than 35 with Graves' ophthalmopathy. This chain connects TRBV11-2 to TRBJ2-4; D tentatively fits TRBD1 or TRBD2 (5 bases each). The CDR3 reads CASSATPGDVPKNIQYF. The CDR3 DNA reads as TGTGCCAGCAGCGCTACCCCCGGGGACGTACCCAAAAACATTCAGTACTTC.